This T cell receptor beta chain was sequenced during a study of technical replicates of blood from several donors. Deletions cut 4 bases from V and 3 bases from J, with 10 bases between. The CDR3 has 13 residues. Germline-derived CDR1 and CDR2 are MNHEY and SMNVEV (reference sequence). This clone was seen only a few times. Profiled with immunoSEQ multiplex PCR; TCRdb holds only in-frame clones, not every one. The data hold 99,000 or so clones, with roughly 96% observed a single time. This chain joins TRBV27 and TRBJ2-7; D unresolved. The clonotype originates from a human donor in good health. Sequenced material: T cells isolated from PBMCs. CDR3 in amino acids: CASSSPLNYEQYF. The CDR3 DNA sequence: TGTGCCAGCAGTTCCCCACTAAACTACGAGCAGTACTTC.